This TCR beta chain was found in a study of chemoradiotherapy in HPV16-positive cancers. Whole-study context: Functional T-cell assays on a couple of HPV16-positive patients' cells defined candidate HPV-specific clones and common TCR motifs.

Germline-derived CDR1 and CDR2 are MDHEN and SYDVKM. With 7 bases removed from V and 0 bases from J, the gap between germline ends came to 10 bases. The CDR3 spans 14 residues. Overall study findings and caveats: For HPV16-positive patients, expanding HPV-responsive T cells associated with longer recurrence-free survival. Only a couple of HPV16-positive patients supplied the functional HPV-specificity definition.

This clone occurred a few times. Its antigen remains unidentified. Some clones are missing from TCRdb's copy, which holds only in-frame ones; the method was immunoSEQ multiplex PCR. This table has 3,500 to 5,000 clones, roughly 80% appearing once. Repeated repertoire sampling spanned the course of chemoradiotherapy. Sampling was carried out from a patient who underwent chemoradiotherapy. V is TRBV28 and J is TRBJ1-3; a possible D gene is TRBD1 (6 bases). This TCR was recovered from a human donor with HPV-associated anogenital cancer. CDR3 sequence reads: CASTPDSSGNTIYF. As DNA, the CDR3 is TGTGCCAGCACCCCGGACAGCTCTGGAAACACCATATATTTT.